The 6 T cell receptor beta chains below come from one sample, sequenced in a study of PD-1 blockade in classical Hodgkin lymphoma. Brentuximab vedotin exposure varied among the patients, all of whom had relapsed after autologous stem cell transplantation. Data came from immunoSEQ multiplex PCR; TCRdb stores just in-frame clones and leaves some out. The data contain around 25,000 clones, 60% to 80% of them singletons. The sequenced sample was peripheral blood mononuclear cells (PBMCs), obtained at baseline. These receptors came from a human donor with classical Hodgkin lymphoma.

The V and J genes are TRBV14 and TRBJ1-2; 8 positions match TRBD1. The CDR3 runs 15 residues. CDR1 SGHDN and CDR2 FVKESK come from the germline V gene. V was pared by 1 base and J by 2 bases, with 3 bases of the junction left unmatched. CDR3 sequence reads: CASSQGTGINYGYTF. CDR3 coding DNA: TGTGCCAGCAGCCAAGGGACAGGGATCAACTATGGCTACACCTTC.

The V gene is TRBV6-6, the J gene TRBJ1-1; D not resolved. The germline gives CDR1 MNHNY, CDR2 SVGAGI (reference sequence). This CDR3 contains 12 residues. V was cut by 4 bases and J by 0 bases, with 3 bases left in between. The CDR3, as DNA: TGTGCCAGCAGTTTGCTGAACACTGAAGCTTTCTTT. Its translation: CASSLLNTEAFF.

Only a few counts were recorded for this clone. The V call is TRBV28, the J call TRBJ2-4, with D perhaps being TRBD1 or TRBD2 (6 bases each). Deletions cut 4 bases from V and 0 bases from J, with 13 bases between. The CDR3 is 16 amino acids. The germline CDR1 and CDR2 sequences are MDHEN and SYDVKM. DNA of the CDR3: TGTGCCAGCAGTTCTGGGGGGCCGTTAGCCAAAAACATTCAGTACTTC. Translating it yields CASSSGGPLAKNIQYF.

This rearrangement joins TRBV19 to TRBJ1-6, with TRBD1 as a possible D gene (5 bases). CDR3 length: 17 amino acids. The germline V gene encodes CDR1 LNHDA and CDR2 SQIVND (reference sequence). V was shortened by 3 bases and J by 7 bases, with 19 bases between the two germline ends. The CDR3 region has the DNA TGTGCCAGTAGTATTTTGGGGACGGGGGAAAACAATTCACCCCTCCACTTT. Its translation is CASSILGTGENNSPLHF.

V usage is TRBV6-5 and J usage is TRBJ2-5; D possibly corresponds to TRBD1 (6 bases). The CDR3 covers 14 residues. Germline CDR1 MNHEY, CDR2 SVGAGI. Trimming shortened V by 2 bases and J by 1 base, and 8 bases separated the two germline ends. The CDR3 DNA reads as TGTGCCAGCAGTTACCAGGGGCCCCAAGAGACCCAGTACTTC. Amino acid sequence: CASSYQGPQETQYF.

The chain is built from TRBV28 and TRBJ1-1; TRBD1 matches at 8 bases. V shed 2 bases, J shed 4 bases, and the junction held 0 bases outside the gene matches. CDR1 is MDHEN and CDR2 is SYDVKM in the germline V gene. The CDR3 is made up of 13 amino acids. The CDR3 nucleotides are TGTGCCAGCAGTTTAACAGGGGGCACTGAAGCTTTCTTT. This codes for CASSLTGGTEAFF. The full variable domain, in which reference TRBV28 and TRBJ1-1 provide the parts outside the CDR3, is DVKVTQSSRYLVKRTGEKVFLECVQDMDHENMFWYRQDPGLGLRLIYFSYDVKMKEKGDIPEGYSVSREKKERFSLILESASTNQTSMYLCASSLTGGTEAFFGQGTRLTVV.